Listed here is a single T cell receptor (beta chain). Its antigen is undetermined. PCR used 60 Vbeta primers and 13 Jbeta primers. Sequenced by immunoSEQ multiplex PCR; TCRdb stores in-frame clones only, minus some. Among about 150,000 clones listed, roughly 70% were seen once. The sample comes from a study of cytomegalovirus exposure and HLA in healthy donors. Findings and limits, study-wide: It emerged from a later analysis that several of the most significant clusters appeared to be linked to common viral pathogens. The study put 160 or so TCR beta chains on its list as cytomegalovirus-associated. Many donors carried some public TCRs, although rarity characterized most TCR sequences.

Germline V lookup: CDR1 SEHNR, CDR2 FQNEAQ (reference sequence). The CDR3 loop spans 14 amino acids. V lost 6 bases, J lost 10 bases, and 8 bases stayed unmatched. The chain couples TRBV7-9 to TRBJ1-4; TRBD1 matches at 10 bases. The receptor comes from a man aged 18 to 30 in good health and CMV-seropositive. The sequencing sample was made of PBMCs. This chain's CDR3 is CASSSGTGERKLFF. The CDR3 DNA reads TGTGCCAGCAGTTCCGGGACAGGGGAAAGAAAACTGTTTTTT.